This T cell receptor beta chain was identified during a study of CD8 T cell repertoires and HIV-1 epitope variants. In the study overall: An approximately 11-day culture received IL-2, IL-7 and IL-15 on days 3 and 7.

Study conclusions and caveats: About 5 clonotypes recognized Nef KF9, one HW9, none TAALDMSHF.

The assay was immunoSEQ multiplex PCR, and TCRdb's table has in-frame clones only and misses some. Counted here are about 90,000 clones, roughly 81% occurring once; the ten biggest clones make up approximately 24%. Points on this clone: What it recognizes is unknown.

The specimen sequenced was uncultured baseline CD8+ T cells from peripheral blood mononuclear cells (PBMCs). This sequence was found in a male donor with HIV.

CDR3 loop: CASSADLISEQYF. CDR3 DNA: TGTGCCAGCAGTGCTGACCTAATAAGCGAGCAGTACTTC. V is TRBV6-5 and J is TRBJ2-7, with unresolved D. Trimming shortened V by 5 bases and J by 6 bases, and 14 bases separated the two germline ends. This CDR3 has 13 residues. The germline V gene has CDR1 MNHEY and CDR2 SVGAGI.